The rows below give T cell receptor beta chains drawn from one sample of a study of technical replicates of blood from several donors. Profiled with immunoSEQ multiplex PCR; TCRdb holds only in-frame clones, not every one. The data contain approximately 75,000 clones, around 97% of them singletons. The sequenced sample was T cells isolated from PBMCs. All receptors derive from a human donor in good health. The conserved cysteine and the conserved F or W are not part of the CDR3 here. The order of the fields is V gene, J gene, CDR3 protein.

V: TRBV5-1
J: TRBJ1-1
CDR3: ASSSRQANTEAF

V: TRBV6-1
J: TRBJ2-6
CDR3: ASSGDTSSGANVLT

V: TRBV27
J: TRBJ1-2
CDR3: ASSPRGQATYGYT

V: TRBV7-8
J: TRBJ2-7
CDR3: ASSLAAGAIYEQY

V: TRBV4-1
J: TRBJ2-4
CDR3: ASSQERETKNIQY

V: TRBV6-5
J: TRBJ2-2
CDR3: ASSYKSVPRELF

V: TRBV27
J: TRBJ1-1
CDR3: ASSLSIRSPEAF

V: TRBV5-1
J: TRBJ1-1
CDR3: ASSPGQGFEAF

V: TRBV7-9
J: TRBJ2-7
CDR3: ASSVPGQSYHEQY

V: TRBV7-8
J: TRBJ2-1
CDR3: ASSSLTSGLRDEQF

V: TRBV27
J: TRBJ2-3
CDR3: ASSFVAGGDTQY

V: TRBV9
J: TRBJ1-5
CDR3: ASSDSLNQPQH

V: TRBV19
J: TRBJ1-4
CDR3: ASSIAEGVNEKLF

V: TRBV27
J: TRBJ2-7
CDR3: ASSLLGAPPPVYEQY

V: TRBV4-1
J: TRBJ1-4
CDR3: ASLSRGGKDEKLF

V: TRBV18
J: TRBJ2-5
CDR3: ASSPPGQQETQY

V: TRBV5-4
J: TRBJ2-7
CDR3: ASSFSSRGLYEQY

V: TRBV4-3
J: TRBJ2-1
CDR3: ASSLFTSATEQF

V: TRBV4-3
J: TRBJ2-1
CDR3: ASSQGPTSGMGDEQF

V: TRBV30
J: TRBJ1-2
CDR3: AWSVPARDRENYGYT

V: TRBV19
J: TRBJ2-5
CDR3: ASSLTGEETQY

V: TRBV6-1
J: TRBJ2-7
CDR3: ASSDLSFYEQY

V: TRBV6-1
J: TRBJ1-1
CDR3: ASSVGENTEAF

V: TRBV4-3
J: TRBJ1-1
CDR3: ASSQDLSVLNTEAF

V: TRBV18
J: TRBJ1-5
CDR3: ASSLNGGDQPQH

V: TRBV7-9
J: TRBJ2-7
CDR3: ASSLTGSGRGEQY

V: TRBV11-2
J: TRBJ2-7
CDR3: ASSLLPIAGGVREQY

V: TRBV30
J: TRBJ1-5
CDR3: AWGTGMHQPQH

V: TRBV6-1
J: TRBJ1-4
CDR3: ASSAGRTNEKLF

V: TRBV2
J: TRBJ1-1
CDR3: ASSGAGVGEAF

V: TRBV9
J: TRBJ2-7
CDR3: ASSVAGRANEQY

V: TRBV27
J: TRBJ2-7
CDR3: ASSYLASGVYEQY

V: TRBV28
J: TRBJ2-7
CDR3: ASNSGTTYEQY

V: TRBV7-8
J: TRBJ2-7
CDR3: ASSLRTGIYEQY

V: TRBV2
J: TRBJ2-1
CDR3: ASSEPRLAGGDDEQF

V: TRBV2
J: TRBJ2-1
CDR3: ASSEQGYEQF

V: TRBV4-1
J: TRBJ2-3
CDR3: ASSQLLAGETDTQY

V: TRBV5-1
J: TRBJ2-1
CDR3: ASSLASGSYNEQF

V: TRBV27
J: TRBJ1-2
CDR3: ASRAGTGGLGGYGYT

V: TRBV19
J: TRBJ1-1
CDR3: ASTGWSTEAF

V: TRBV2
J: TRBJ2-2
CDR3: AGGAEVGELF

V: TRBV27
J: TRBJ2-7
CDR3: ASSIEVSYEQY

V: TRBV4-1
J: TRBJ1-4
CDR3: ASSPQEGFDEKLF

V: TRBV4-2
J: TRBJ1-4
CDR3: ASSQDGGTLNEKLF

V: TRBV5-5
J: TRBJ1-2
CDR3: ASSLVSGAEGYT